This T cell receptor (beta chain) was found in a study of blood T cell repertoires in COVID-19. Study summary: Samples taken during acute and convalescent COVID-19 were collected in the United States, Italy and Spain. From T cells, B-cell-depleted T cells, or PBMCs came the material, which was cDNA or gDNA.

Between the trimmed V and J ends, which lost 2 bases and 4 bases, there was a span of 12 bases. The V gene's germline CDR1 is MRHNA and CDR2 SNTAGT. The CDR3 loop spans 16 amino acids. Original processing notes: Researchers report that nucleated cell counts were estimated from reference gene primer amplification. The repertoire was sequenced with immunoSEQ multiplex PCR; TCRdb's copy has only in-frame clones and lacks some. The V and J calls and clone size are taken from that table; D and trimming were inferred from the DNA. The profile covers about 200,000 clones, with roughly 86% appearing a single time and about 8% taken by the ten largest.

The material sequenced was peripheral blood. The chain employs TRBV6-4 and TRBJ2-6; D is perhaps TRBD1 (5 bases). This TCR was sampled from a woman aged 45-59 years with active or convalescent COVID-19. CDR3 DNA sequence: TGTGCCAGCAGTGACAACGGCAGGGCCGGGGCCAACGTCCTGACTTTC. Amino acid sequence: CASSDNGRAGANVLTF.